The clone carrying this T cell receptor beta chain was seen only once. The entry originates in a study of brain T cells in children with intractable seizures. With V trimmed by 8 bases and J by 2 bases, 9 bases remained unmatched. Germline V gene sequence: CDR1 MGHDK, CDR2 SYGVNS. There are 15 residues in the CDR3. Clones were sequenced by immunoSEQ multiplex PCR, and TCRdb holds only the in-frame ones, with some missing. The sample has about 320,000 clones; about 94% are singletons. Regarding time point: blood from clinic visit 5 months post-surgery; TSC patient then seizure free. The sequence was collected from a boy under three years old with tuberous sclerosis and intractable seizures. V usage is TRBV25-1 and J usage is TRBJ2-5; TRBD2 aligns across 9 bases. The sequencing used peripheral blood, collected roughly 5 months after surgery. CDR3 sequence (DNA): TGTGCCAGCGTAGGGAGCGGGGGGCTACAAGAGACCCAGTACTTC. Its translation: CASVGSGGLQETQYF.